These 16 T cell receptor beta chains share one sample of origin, sequenced in a study of Ad26.COV2.S vaccination and SARS-CoV-2 variants. Repertoires were generated with immunoSEQ multiplex PCR, while TCRdb's copy carries only in-frame clones and drops some. The sample yields 500,000 or so clones, approximately 89% seen once. The treatment is: 19 received Ad26.COV2.S at low or high dose, single or two shots; 5 received placebo; per-sample allocation not given. Repertoires come from day 63 after the first vaccine or placebo injection. The sequencing here drew on peripheral blood, taken in a trial of Ad26.COV2.S vaccine versus placebo. The receptors originated from a person between 18 and 65 years old who received the Ad26.COV2.S COVID-19 vaccine or a placebo.

This clone came up once. The chain is built from TRBV19 and TRBJ1-1, with D possibly matching TRBD1 (5 bases). Germline lookup yields CDR1 LNHDA and CDR2 SQIVND (reference sequence). The V gene lost 4 bases and the J gene lost 10 bases, with 13 bases spanning the gap. The CDR3 totals 12 residues. The DNA for the CDR3 is TGTGCCAGTAGTAACTGGGGGTGGGTAGCTTTCTTT. It codes for CASSNWGWVAFF. Supplemented by reference TRBV19 and TRBJ1-1, the full variable domain reads DGGITQSPKYLFRKEGQNVTLSCEQNLNHDAMYWYRQDPGQGLRLIYYSQIVNDFQKGDIAEGYSVSREKKESFPLTVTSAQKNPTAFYLCASSNWGWVAFFGQGTRLTVV.

This chain connects TRBV11-3 to TRBJ2-1, with TRBD1 matching 8 bases. V gave up 5 bases and J gave up 2 bases; unmatched junction bases: 5. The CDR3 extends over 15 amino acids. Germline V gene sequence: CDR1 SGHNT, CDR2 YENEEA. CDR3 nucleotide sequence: TGTGCCAGCAGCCTCGGACAGGGCACCTACAATGAGCAGTTCTTC. As protein: CASSLGQGTYNEQFF.

The CDR3 protein is CASSQGLAGAREQFF. In DNA, the CDR3 is TGCGCCAGCAGCCAGGGACTAGCGGGGGCTCGGGAGCAGTTCTTC. V is TRBV4-3 and J is TRBJ2-1; TRBD2 agrees at 14 bases. The J segment lost 10 bases and the V segment lost 3 bases, leaving 5 bases of the junction unmatched. From germline, CDR1 is LGHNA and CDR2 YSLEER. This CDR3 has 15 residues.

This chain joins TRBV12-3 or TRBV12-4 and TRBJ1-1; maybe TRBD1 (5 bases). The CDR3 has 13 residues. V was shortened by 3 bases and J by 5 bases, with 10 bases between the two germline ends. The CDR3 coding sequence is TGTGCCAGCAGTTTTGCCAGGGAGACTGAAGCTTTCTTT. This translates into CASSFARETEAFF.

This chain joins TRBV6-5 and TRBJ1-2, with TRBD1 matching over 7 bases. With V trimmed by 6 bases and J by 4 bases, 8 bases remained unmatched. Germline CDR1 is MNHEY and CDR2 is SVGAGI. The CDR3 has 14 amino acids. The CDR3 coding sequence is TGTGCCAGCAGGACCCCGGGACAGCTCTATGGCTACACCTTC. This encodes CASRTPGQLYGYTF.

The chain combines TRBV19 with TRBJ2-1, with 7 nucleotides matching TRBD2. This CDR3 region has 13 residues. The germline CDR1 and CDR2 sequences are LNHDA and SQIVND (reference sequence). J lost 15 bases, V lost 5 bases, and 13 bases had no gene match. In nucleotides, the CDR3 is TGTGCCAGTAGTGGGGACTATCTCCCTGAATTGTTCTTC. Translating gives CASSGDYLPELFF.

This clone was detected only a few times. The J gene is TRBJ1-5, the V gene TRBV29-1, with a possible D match to TRBD1 (6 bases). The V and J ends lost 6 bases and 6 bases respectively, with 12 bases between them. The germline V gene encodes CDR1 SQVTM and CDR2 ANQGSEA. There are 12 residues in the CDR3. Here the CDR3 reads CSVAQGGQPQHF. DNA for the CDR3: TGCAGCGTCGCACAGGGTGGTCAGCCCCAGCATTTT.

The rearrangement joins TRBV4-2 to TRBJ1-2, with a weak D call TRBD1 (5 bases). The germline V gene has CDR1 LGHNA and CDR2 YNFKEQ. This CDR3 is built from 19 residues. V was trimmed by 0 bases and J by 4 bases, leaving 24 bases between them. DNA of the CDR3: TGTGCCAGCAGCCAAGACTTAGGGGCGGAGGGGAGCGCTGGCTATGGCTACACCTTC. Protein: CASSQDLGAEGSAGYGYTF.

This clone has just a few counts. This chain uses TRBV28 with TRBJ2-7; perhaps TRBD1 as D (6 bases). Trimming left V 6 bases short and J 1 base short, with 10 bases between. Germline CDR1 and CDR2: MDHEN and SYDVKM. This CDR3 is built from 13 residues. CDR3 sequence reads: CASRPTGSYEQYF. CDR3 coding DNA: TGTGCCAGCAGGCCTACAGGGTCCTACGAGCAGTACTTC.

The J gene is TRBJ2-7, the V gene TRBV4-1; 11 nucleotides agree with TRBD2. V was clipped by 6 bases and J by 3 bases; unmatched bases: 10. The CDR3 extends over 16 amino acids. CDR1 is MGHRA, CDR2 YSYEKL, per germline. CDR3 sequence reads: CASSLGSGGAHYEQYF. Written as DNA, the CDR3 is TGCGCCAGCAGTCTCGGTAGCGGGGGGGCCCACTACGAGCAGTACTTC.

The gene calls are TRBV6-5 and TRBJ1-1; D is unclear. Germline CDR1 reads MNHEY; CDR2 reads SVGAGI. With 4 bases removed from V and 4 bases from J, the gap between germline ends came to 13 bases. The CDR3 consists of 14 residues. The CDR3 DNA follows: TGTGCCAGCAGTTCCCCCTGGTTGGCCACTGAAGCTTTCTTT. This codes for CASSSPWLATEAFF.

Details on this clone: Other DNA sequences of this sample code for an identical CDR3. The chain has TRBV2 and TRBJ1-4; 10 bases are a match to TRBD1. V gave up 4 bases and J gave up 8 bases; unmatched junction bases: 4. Germline CDR1 SNHLY, CDR2 FYNNEI. This CDR3 contains 14 residues. CDR3 nucleotides: TGTGCCAGCAGTGGACAGGGGGCGGGAGAAAAACTGTTTTTT. Residues: CASSGQGAGEKLFF.

V is TRBV7-2 and J is TRBJ2-3; no firm D call. V was clipped by 5 bases and J by 3 bases, with 12 bases between them. Germline V lookup: CDR1 SGHTA, CDR2 FQGNSA. This CDR3 region has 14 residues. The CDR3 bases are TGTGCCAGCAGCACCTATAAGGAAACAGATACGCAGTATTTT. Its protein is CASSTYKETDTQYF.

The chain combines TRBV9 with TRBJ2-2; 7 bases line up with TRBD1. Germline V lookup: CDR1 SGDLS, CDR2 YYNGEE. J was trimmed by 7 bases and V by 3 bases; bases with no gene match: 6. CDR3 size: 14 residues. The CDR3 reads CASSARQGLGELFF. Here the CDR3 DNA reads TGTGCCAGCAGCGCGAGACAGGGCCTCGGGGAGCTGTTTTTT.

The chain employs TRBV5-1 and TRBJ1-2; possible D gene TRBD1, 6 bases. The V end was cut by 0 bases, the J end by 6 bases, with 15 bases between. CDR3 length equals 15 residues. Germline V gene data show CDR1 as SGHRS and CDR2 as YFSETQ. Here the CDR3 DNA reads TGCGCCAGCAGCTTGGCCGGCAGGGGAACTGATGGCTACACCTTC. It translates to CASSLAGRGTDGYTF. Together with reference TRBV5-1 and TRBJ1-2, the CDR3 gives the full variable domain: KAGVTQTPRYLIKTRGQQVTLSCSPISGHRSVSWYQQTPGQGLQFLFEYFSETQRNKGNFPGRFSGRQFSNSRSEMNVSTLELGDSALYLCASSLAGRGTDGYTFGSGTRLTVV.

The V gene is TRBV10-3, the J gene TRBJ2-5, with 7 bases identical to TRBD2. The CDR3 sequence is 15 residues long. Germline CDR1 reads ENHRY; CDR2 reads SYGVKD. J was trimmed by 4 bases and V by 6 bases; bases with no gene match: 11. CDR3 bases: TGTGCCATCAGGTCGGACGGACTAGTGGGAGAGACCCAGTACTTC. The encoded protein is CAIRSDGLVGETQYF.